A single sample gave rise to the 9 T cell receptor beta chains below, sequenced in a study of CD8 T cells in ankylosing spondylitis. TCRdb ran MiXCR on the 5' RACE reads and lists one entry per CDR3 protein. In the table there are about 510,000 distinct CDR3 sequences, 5.3% of which are singletons. These receptors' targets are unknown. Notes on the study in general: In ankylosing spondylitis blood, a motif of roughly eight highly homologous TCR beta variants appeared characteristic.

The sequencing sample was made of blood, either unsorted or a sorted T cell fraction (not recorded which). These receptors originate from a male donor with ankylosing spondylitis.

This clonotype was picked up many times. The chain couples TRBV7-9 to TRBJ2-2, with D hard to call. This CDR3 is 12 amino acids long. Germline CDR1 SEHNR, CDR2 FQNEAQ (reference sequence). Trimming took 0 bases from V and 6 from J, leaving 2 bases between them. CDR3 DNA: TGTGCCAGCAGCTTAGCGTCCGGGGAGCTGTTTTTT. Protein product: CASSLASGELFF. Supplemented by reference TRBV7-9 and TRBJ2-2, the full variable domain reads DTGVSQNPRHKITKRGQNVTFRCDPISEHNRLYWYRQTLGQGPEFLTYFQNEAQLEKSRLLSDRFSAERPKGSFSTLEIQRTEQGDSAMYLCASSLASGELFFGEGSRLTVL.

This clonotype appeared many times. The chain recombines TRBV20-1 with TRBJ2-5; TRBD1 matches 11 bases. V was pared by 7 bases and J by 4 bases, with 2 bases of the junction left unmatched. Germline lookup yields CDR1 DFQATT and CDR2 SNEGSKA (reference sequence). The CDR3 has 12 residues. Here the CDR3 DNA reads TGCAGTGGGGGGACAGGGGGAGAGACCCAGTACTTC. Protein sequence: CSGGTGGETQYF.

This clonotype was recorded many times. V and J are TRBV15 and TRBJ2-5; D gene ambiguous. This CDR3 region has 14 residues. Germline CDR1 LNHNV, CDR2 YYDKDF (reference sequence). V was clipped by 3 bases and J by 7 bases, with 15 bases between them. CDR3 bases: TGTGCCACCAGCAGCACAATGACTGGTGGGACCCAGTACTTC. It codes for CATSSTMTGGTQYF.

This clonotype was seen at least ten times. This chain joins TRBV4-1 and TRBJ1-2; TRBD1 is a possible D gene (6 bases). The V gene lost 4 bases and the J gene lost 7 bases, with 19 bases spanning the gap. This CDR3 contains 15 residues. Germline V lookup: CDR1 MGHRA, CDR2 YSYEKL. The CDR3 protein is CASSLFPVGQSGYTF. The CDR3 region has the DNA TGCGCCAGCAGCCTTTTCCCCGTCGGACAGTCTGGCTACACCTTC.

There are many counts of this clonotype. The chain recombines TRBV5-1 with TRBJ1-2; D remains ambiguous. Germline lookup yields CDR1 SGHRS and CDR2 YFSETQ. CDR3 length: 15 residues. V lost 2 bases to trimming and J lost 4 bases, with 15 bases between them. The CDR3 DNA follows: TGCGCCAGCAGCTTTGCGGAGCTGGCTATCTATGGCTACACCTTC. Its protein is CASSFAELAIYGYTF.

This chain connects TRBV4-1 to TRBJ1-2; TRBD1 matches at 8 bases. The length of the CDR3 is 17 residues. J was trimmed by 1 base and V by 2 bases; bases with no gene match: 9. Per germline, CDR1 MGHRA and CDR2 YSYEKL. CDR3 loop: CASSQYHGQGFNYGYTF. The CDR3 DNA reads TGCGCCAGCAGCCAATACCACGGACAGGGATTTAACTATGGCTACACCTTC.

This clonotype occurred many times. The V and J genes are TRBV5-1 and TRBJ2-1; D remains unclear. Germline lookup yields CDR1 SGHRS and CDR2 YFSETQ. The ends were cut back, 4 bases at V and 3 bases at J, with 17 bases in the middle. The CDR3 loop spans 16 amino acids. The CDR3 loop reads CASSPPVWRGYNEQFF. The CDR3, as DNA: TGCGCCAGCAGCCCTCCGGTCTGGAGAGGCTACAATGAGCAGTTCTTC.

Regarding this clonotype: A much larger clone sits a single nucleotide away, making a read error possible. V gene TRBV6-2 or TRBV6-3 combines with J gene TRBJ2-5; 7 nucleotides line up with TRBD1. This CDR3 has 17 residues. The germline V gene has CDR1 MNHEY and CDR2 SVGEGT. CDR3 nucleotides: TGTGCCAGCAGTTACTCGGGACAGAGAATCCGTCAAGAGACCCATTACTTC. Amino acid sequence: CASSYSGQRIRQETHYF.

This clonotype was found many times. The chain is built from TRBV4-3 and TRBJ2-2; TRBD2 aligns across 8 bases. Germline V lookup: CDR1 LGHNA, CDR2 YSLEER. V shed 6 bases, J shed 2 bases, and the junction held 14 bases outside the gene matches. The CDR3 is 18 residues long. CDR3 nucleotide sequence: TGCGCCAGCAGGCGATTCCCCGGGACTAGAACTAACACCGGGGAGCTGTTTTTT. As protein: CASRRFPGTRTNTGELFF.